Detailed here is one T cell receptor beta chain. Its antigen remains unidentified. This sample was included in a study of T cell responses to AZD1222 COVID-19 vaccine. Study-wide results and caveats: White British people made up most donors, females outnumbered males, and clonal diversity was possibly underestimated. Regions 160-218 and 743-854 dominated among vaccine-associated CD4 TCRs spanning spike. Repertoire sampling happened only post peak T cell response.

The assay was immunoSEQ multiplex PCR, and TCRdb's table has in-frame clones only and misses some. Of more than 95,000 clones in the sample, 91% were seen once. The CDR3 extends over 11 amino acids. In germline, CDR1 is MGHDK, CDR2 SYGVNS. V dropped 9 bases and J dropped 8 bases, with 10 bases sitting between them. Sequencing was performed on peripheral blood, taken on day 0 of AZD1222 vaccination. This TCR was recovered from an adult in good health. The chain joins TRBV25-1 to TRBJ1-4, with unresolved D. In nucleotides, the CDR3 is TGTGCCAGTTTGACGGGGGAAAAACTGTTTTTT. This translates into CASLTGEKLFF.